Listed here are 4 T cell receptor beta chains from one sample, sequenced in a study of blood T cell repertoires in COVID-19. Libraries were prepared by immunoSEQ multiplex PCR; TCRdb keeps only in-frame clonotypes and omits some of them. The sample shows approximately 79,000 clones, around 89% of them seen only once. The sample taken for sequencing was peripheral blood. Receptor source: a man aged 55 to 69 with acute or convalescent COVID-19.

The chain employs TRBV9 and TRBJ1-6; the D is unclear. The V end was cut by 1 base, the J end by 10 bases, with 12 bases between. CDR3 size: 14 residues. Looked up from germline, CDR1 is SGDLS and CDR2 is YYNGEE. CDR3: CASSVTETGSPLHF. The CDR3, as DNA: TGTGCCAGCAGCGTAACAGAAACGGGATCACCCCTCCACTTT.

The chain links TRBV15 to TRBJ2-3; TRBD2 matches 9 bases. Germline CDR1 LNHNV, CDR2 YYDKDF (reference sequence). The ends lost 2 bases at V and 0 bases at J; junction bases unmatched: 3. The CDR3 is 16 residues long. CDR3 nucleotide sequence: TGTGCCACCAGCAGACCTAGCGGGATTAGCACAGATACGCAGTATTTT. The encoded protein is CATSRPSGISTDTQYF. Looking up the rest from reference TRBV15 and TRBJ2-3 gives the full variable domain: DAMVIQNPRYQVTQFGKPVTLSCSQTLNHNVMYWYQQKSSQAPKLLFHYYDKDFNNEADTPDNFQSRRPNTSFCFLDIRSPGLGDTAMYLCATSRPSGISTDTQYFGPGTRLTVL.

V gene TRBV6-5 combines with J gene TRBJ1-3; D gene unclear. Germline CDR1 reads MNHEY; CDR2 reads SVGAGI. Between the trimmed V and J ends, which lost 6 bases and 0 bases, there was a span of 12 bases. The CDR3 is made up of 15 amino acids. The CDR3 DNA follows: TGTGCCAGCAGCCGGACTGGACTCTCTGGAAACACCATATATTTT. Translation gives CASSRTGLSGNTIYF.

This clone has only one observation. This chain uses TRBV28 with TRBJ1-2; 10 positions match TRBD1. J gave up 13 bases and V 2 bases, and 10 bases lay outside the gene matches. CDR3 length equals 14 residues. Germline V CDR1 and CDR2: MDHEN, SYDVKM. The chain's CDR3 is CASSLHQTGGAGTF. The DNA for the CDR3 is TGTGCCAGCAGTTTACACCAGACAGGGGGCGCCGGCACCTTC.